Following are 5 T cell receptor beta chains from one sample sequenced in a study of regulatory T cells in long-lasting Graves disease. Time point: newly diagnosed GD, antithyroid drugs for less than 3 months. PBMC RNA served as the TCR library source. To make TCR beta libraries, researchers used iRepertoire HTBI primers and Arm-PCR of CDR3 regions. TCRdb analysed the multiplex PCR reads with MiXCR anew, one entry per CDR3 protein. The sample carries 550,000 to 650,000 distinct CDR3 sequences, 15% to 20% recorded once. These data were also filed under a second study, of T cells in Graves' hyperthyroidism and ophthalmopathy.

Source: peripheral blood mononuclear cells (PBMCs), taken at new diagnosis, from a patient treated with antithyroid drugs. Receptors were obtained from a man aged 18 to 29 with Graves disease.

V usage is TRBV28 and J usage is TRBJ1-6; D gene unclear. Trimming took 6 bases from V and 0 from J, leaving 15 bases between them. The CDR3 is 17 amino acids. From germline, CDR1 is MDHEN and CDR2 SYDVKM. The DNA for the CDR3 is TGTGCCAGCAGCCCCCGGAATCTGAGCTCCTATAATTCACCCCTCCACTTT. It specifies CASSPRNLSSYNSPLHF.

This clonotype occurred a few times. The rearrangement links TRBV18 to TRBJ1-5; 10 bases are a match to TRBD1. Unmatched junction bases numbered 2, after V lost 3 bases and J lost 3 bases. Germline lookup yields CDR1 KGHSH and CDR2 LQKENI. This CDR3 has 15 amino acids. For the CDR3, the DNA is TGTGCCAGCTCACCTGGACAGGGGGTCAATCAGCCCCAGCATTTT. Translated: CASSPGQGVNQPQHF.

This clonotype was found once. Lacking the conserved final phenylalanine or tryptophan, this CDR3 likely reflects a read error. V is TRBV6-9 and J is TRBJ2-7; TRBD2 might be the D (6 bases). Trimming stripped 4 bases from V and 0 bases from J, with 13 bases between. This CDR3 has 15 amino acids. CDR1 and CDR2 (germline): MNHGY, SVAAGI. CDR3 sequence reads: CASSSFSGVSYEQYL. The CDR3 nucleotides read TGTGCCAGCAGTTCCTTTTCGGGAGTCTCCTACGAGCAGTACCTC.

This clonotype was picked up many times. This chain connects TRBV2 to TRBJ2-7; 10 bases align to TRBD1. This CDR3 has 16 amino acids. J gave up 2 bases and V 4 bases, and 8 bases lay outside the gene matches. CDR1 is SNHLY and CDR2 is FYNNEI in the germline V gene. The chain's CDR3 is CASSGAGTGATYEQYF. DNA for the CDR3: TGTGCCAGCAGTGGCGCCGGGACAGGGGCTACCTACGAGCAGTACTTC.

This clonotype was found many times. The V call is TRBV5-1, the J call TRBJ2-7, with D maybe TRBD2 (5 bases). Trimming left V 0 bases short and J 1 base short, with 8 bases between. The length of the CDR3 is 14 residues. CDR1 and CDR2 (germline): SGHRS, YFSETQ. CDR3: CASSLGGISYEQYF. CDR3 sequence (DNA): TGCGCCAGCAGCTTGGGAGGGATTTCCTACGAGCAGTACTTC.